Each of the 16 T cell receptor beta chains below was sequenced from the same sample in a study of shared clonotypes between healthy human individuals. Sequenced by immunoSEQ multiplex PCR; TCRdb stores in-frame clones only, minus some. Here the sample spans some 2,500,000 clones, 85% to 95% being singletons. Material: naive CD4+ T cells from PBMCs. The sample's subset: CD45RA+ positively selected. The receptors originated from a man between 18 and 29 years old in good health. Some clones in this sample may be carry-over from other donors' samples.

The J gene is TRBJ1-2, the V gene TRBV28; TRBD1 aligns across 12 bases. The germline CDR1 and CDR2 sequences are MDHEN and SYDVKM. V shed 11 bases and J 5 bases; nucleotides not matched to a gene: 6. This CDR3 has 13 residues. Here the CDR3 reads CAAGGQGAYGYTF. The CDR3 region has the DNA TGTGCCGCGGGGGGACAGGGGGCTTATGGCTACACCTTC.

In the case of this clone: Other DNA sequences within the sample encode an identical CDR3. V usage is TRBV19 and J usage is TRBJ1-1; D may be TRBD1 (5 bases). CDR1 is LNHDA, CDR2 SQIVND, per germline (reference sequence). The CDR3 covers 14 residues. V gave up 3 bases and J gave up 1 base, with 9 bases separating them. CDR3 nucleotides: TGTGCCAGTAGTATTCGGGGCCGGAACACTGAAGCTTTCTTT. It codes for CASSIRGRNTEAFF.

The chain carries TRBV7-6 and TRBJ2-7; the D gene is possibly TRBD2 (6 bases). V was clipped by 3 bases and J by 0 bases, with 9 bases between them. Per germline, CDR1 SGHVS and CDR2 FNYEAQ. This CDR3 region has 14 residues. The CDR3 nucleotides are TGTGCCAGCAGCTTGGACGGGAGCTCCTACGAGCAGTACTTC. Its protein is CASSLDGSSYEQYF.

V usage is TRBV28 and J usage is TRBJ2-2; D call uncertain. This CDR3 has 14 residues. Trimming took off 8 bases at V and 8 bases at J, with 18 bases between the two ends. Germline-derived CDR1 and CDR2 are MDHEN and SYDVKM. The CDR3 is CASGLGLGYGELFF. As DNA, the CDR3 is TGTGCCAGCGGCCTGGGCTTGGGTTATGGGGAGCTGTTTTTT.

CDR3 in amino acids: CASSLASQGEQFF. DNA for the CDR3: TGCGCCAGCAGCTTGGCCTCCCAGGGGGAGCAGTTCTTC. J is TRBJ2-1 and V is TRBV5-1; a weak D match, TRBD1 (6 bases). CDR1 and CDR2 from the germline V gene are SGHRS and YFSETQ. The CDR3 is 13 amino acids. Between the trimmed V and J ends, which lost 0 bases and 10 bases, there was a span of 11 bases.

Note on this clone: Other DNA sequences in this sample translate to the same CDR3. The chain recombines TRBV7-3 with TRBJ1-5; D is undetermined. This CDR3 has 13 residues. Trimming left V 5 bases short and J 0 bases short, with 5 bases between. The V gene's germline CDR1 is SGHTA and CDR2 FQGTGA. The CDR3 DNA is TGTGCCAGCAGCGTAAATAGCAATCAGCCCCAGCATTTT. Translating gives CASSVNSNQPQHF.

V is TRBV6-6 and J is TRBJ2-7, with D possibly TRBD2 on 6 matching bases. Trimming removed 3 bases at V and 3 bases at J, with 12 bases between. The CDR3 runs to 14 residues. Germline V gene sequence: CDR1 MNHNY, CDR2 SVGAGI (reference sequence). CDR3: CASSYLRGFYEQYF. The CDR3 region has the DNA TGTGCCAGCAGTTATTTGCGGGGCTTCTACGAGCAGTACTTC.

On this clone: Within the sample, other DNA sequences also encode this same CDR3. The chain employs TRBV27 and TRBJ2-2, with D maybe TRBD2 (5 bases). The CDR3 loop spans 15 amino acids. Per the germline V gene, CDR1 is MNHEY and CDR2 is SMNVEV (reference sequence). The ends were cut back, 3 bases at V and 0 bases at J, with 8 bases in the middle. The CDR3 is CASSFGGTNTGELFF. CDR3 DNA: TGTGCCAGCAGTTTTGGAGGTACGAACACCGGGGAGCTGTTTTTT.

The CDR3 region is CASSPAFTSGHYNEQFF. For the CDR3, the DNA is TGTGCCAGCTCGCCCGCTTTTACTAGCGGCCACTACAATGAGCAGTTCTTC. This chain connects TRBV18 to TRBJ2-1; TRBD2 aligns across 8 bases. The CDR3 loop spans 17 amino acids. The ends lost 6 bases at V and 3 bases at J; junction bases unmatched: 13. Germline-derived CDR1 and CDR2 are KGHSH and LQKENI.

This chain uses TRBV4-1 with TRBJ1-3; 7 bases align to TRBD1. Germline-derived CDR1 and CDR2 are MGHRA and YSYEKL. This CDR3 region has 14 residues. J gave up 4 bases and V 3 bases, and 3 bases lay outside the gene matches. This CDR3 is CASSHPGQGNTIYF. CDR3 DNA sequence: TGCGCCAGCAGCCACCCGGGACAGGGAAACACCATATATTTT.

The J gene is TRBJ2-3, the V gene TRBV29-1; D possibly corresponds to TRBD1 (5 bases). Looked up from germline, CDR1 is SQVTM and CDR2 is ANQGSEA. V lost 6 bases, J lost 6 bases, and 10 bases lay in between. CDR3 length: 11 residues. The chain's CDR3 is CSVAKGDTQYF. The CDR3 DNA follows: TGCAGCGTCGCCAAGGGGGATACGCAGTATTTT.

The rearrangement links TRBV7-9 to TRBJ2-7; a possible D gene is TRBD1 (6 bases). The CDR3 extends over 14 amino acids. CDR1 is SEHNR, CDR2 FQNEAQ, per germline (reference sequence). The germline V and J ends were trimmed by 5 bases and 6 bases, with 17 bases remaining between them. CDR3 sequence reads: CASSLSRTAAEQYF. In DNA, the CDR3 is TGTGCCAGCAGCCTATCCCGGACAGCCGCCGAGCAGTACTTC.

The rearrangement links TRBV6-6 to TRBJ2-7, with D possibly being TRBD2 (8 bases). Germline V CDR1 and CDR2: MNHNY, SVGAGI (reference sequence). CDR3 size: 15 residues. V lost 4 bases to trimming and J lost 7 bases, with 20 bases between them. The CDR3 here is CASSSTPGQREEQYF. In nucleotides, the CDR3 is TGTGCCAGCAGTTCGACTCCGGGACAGCGGGAGGAGCAGTACTTC.

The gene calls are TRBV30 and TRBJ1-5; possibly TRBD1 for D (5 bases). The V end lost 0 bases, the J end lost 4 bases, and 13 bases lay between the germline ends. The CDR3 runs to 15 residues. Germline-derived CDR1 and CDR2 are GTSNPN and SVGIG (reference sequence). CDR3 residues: CAWSVRGTINQPQHF. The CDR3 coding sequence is TGTGCCTGGAGTGTACGGGGGACTATAAATCAGCCCCAGCATTTT.

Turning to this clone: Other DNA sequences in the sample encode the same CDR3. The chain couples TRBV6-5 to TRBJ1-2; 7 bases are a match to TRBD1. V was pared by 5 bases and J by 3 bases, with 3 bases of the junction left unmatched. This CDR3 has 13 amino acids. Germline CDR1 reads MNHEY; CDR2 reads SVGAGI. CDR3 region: CASSLGQYYGYTF. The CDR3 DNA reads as TGTGCCAGCAGTCTGGGACAGTACTATGGCTACACCTTC.

The CDR3 region is CASSLKSGSASGRSAQYF. The CDR3 nucleotides are TGTGCCAGCAGCTTAAAGTCAGGGTCGGCTAGCGGGAGGTCGGCCCAGTACTTC. The chain recombines TRBV13 with TRBJ2-5; 11 nucleotides agree with TRBD2. There are 18 residues in the CDR3. After removal of 2 bases from V and 9 bases from J, the junction contained 17 bases not matched to a gene. CDR1 and CDR2 (germline): PRHDT, FYEKMQ (reference sequence).